These T cell receptor beta chains were read from a single sample in a study of human T cells and chemical hapten exposure. Each CDR3 protein is one row after TCRdb ran MiXCR on the RACE reads. Of a few hundred thousand distinct CDR3 sequences in the sample, about 5% were seen once. Source: whole blood, taken in connection with sensitization to the hapten diphenylcyclopropenone (DPC). These receptors all stem from a young woman with alopecia areata. Some clones in this sample may be carry-over from other donors' samples. The CDR3 runs from the conserved cysteine through the conserved F or W. A D gene is named only where the DNA matches it firmly. The size entry is marked missing in some rows and otherwise reads once, few, many or a size class.

>TRBJ2-6|TRBV7-9|few|.
CASSTRRGSGANVLTF
TGTGCCAGCAGCACCCGGAGGGGGTCTGGGGCCAACGTCCTGACTTTC
>TRBJ2-5|TRBV6-1|few|TRBD1
CASSKGAETQYF
TGTGCCAGCAGTAAGGGGGCGGAGACCCAGTACTTC
>TRBJ1-2|TRBV3-1|.|.
CASSQDWGPGKNGYTF
TGTGCCAGCAGCCAAGATTGGGGCCCAGGGAAAAATGGCTACACCTTC
>TRBJ2-4|TRBV6-5|many|.
CASSRQGLAKNIQYF
TGTGCCAGCAGTCGTCAGGGACTAGCCAAAAACATTCAGTACTTC
>TRBJ2-1|TRBV2|few|TRBD1
CASIATGGSNEQFF
TGTGCCAGCATCGCGACAGGGGGCTCCAATGAGCAGTTCTTC
>TRBJ2-7|TRBV6-1|many|.
CASSEGEYGYEQYF
TGTGCCAGCAGTGAAGGGGAGTATGGATACGAGCAGTACTTC
>TRBJ1-2|TRBV7-8|.|.
CASSLSKIYGYTF
TGTGCCAGCAGCCTATCAAAAATCTATGGCTACACCTTC
>TRBJ1-1|TRBV5-1|few|TRBD1
CASSLGRDRVNTEAFF
TGCGCCAGCAGCTTGGGAAGGGACAGGGTGAACACTGAAGCTTTCTTT
>TRBJ1-2|TRBV4-1|few|.
CASSQDPGYYYGYTF
TGCGCCAGCAGCCAAGATCCAGGATATTACTATGGCTACACCTTC
>TRBJ2-3|TRBV20-1|many|TRBD2
CSAWGLAGATDTQYF
TGCAGTGCTTGGGGACTAGCGGGGGCCACAGATACGCAGTATTTT
>TRBJ2-7|TRBV28|.|TRBD1
CASTPGQSYEQYF
TGTGCCAGCACTCCGGGACAGTCCTACGAGCAGTACTTC
>TRBJ1-1|TRBV18|many|TRBD1
CASSPPFFRGQGGTEAFF
TGTGCCAGCTCACCCCCTTTTTTCAGGGGGCAAGGGGGCACTGAAGCTTTCTTT
>TRBJ2-1|TRBV14|.|.
CASSQVGRDNEQFF
TGTGCCAGCAGCCAAGTGGGGAGAGACAATGAGCAGTTCTTC
>TRBJ1-5|TRBV12-3/TRBV12-4|many|TRBD1
CASSWGTGGFQPQHF
TGTGCCAGCAGTTGGGGGACAGGGGGTTTTCAGCCCCAGCATTTT
>TRBJ1-2|TRBV27|few|.
CASSPGHTALVDGYTF
TGTGCCAGCAGTCCGGGACACACCGCGCTGGTGGATGGCTACACCTTC
>TRBJ1-5|TRBV4-1|few|.
CASSLTQRNNQPQHF
TGCGCCAGCAGCCTTACCCAAAGGAACAATCAGCCCCAGCATTTT
>TRBJ2-2|TRBV29-1|many|.
CSVDPGATGELFF
TGCAGCGTTGATCCAGGGGCCACCGGGGAGCTGTTTTTT
>TRBJ1-5|TRBV7-3|.|.
CASSPNWGQPQHF
TGTGCCAGCAGCCCGAACTGGGGACAGCCCCAGCATTTT
>TRBJ2-5|TRBV5-1|few|TRBD1
CASSLASRTGARETQYF
TGCGCCAGCAGCTTGGCTTCCCGGACAGGGGCGCGAGAGACCCAGTACTTC
>TRBJ1-6|TRBV6-5|many|TRBD1
CASSYGQGKDSPLHF
TGTGCCAGCAGTTACGGACAGGGAAAGGATTCACCCCTCCACTTT
>TRBJ1-2|TRBV15|.|TRBD1
CATSRAPTGGTLVYGYTF
TGTGCCACCAGCAGAGCCCCGACAGGGGGCACGCTAGTTTATGGCTACACCTTC
>TRBJ1-2|TRBV29-1|.|.
CSVGLVGYYGYTF
TGCAGCGTTGGGCTCGTAGGGTATTATGGCTACACCTTC
>TRBJ1-6|TRBV5-1|many|TRBD1
CASTLTGAGVNSPLHF
TGCGCCAGCACCCTTACAGGGGCCGGGGTTAATTCACCCCTCCACTTT
>TRBJ2-2|TRBV29-1|.|.
CSVVRGTGELFF
TGCAGCGTTGTTAGGGGCACCGGGGAGCTGTTTTTT
>TRBJ2-7|TRBV27|many|.
CASSARGGPYEQYF
TGTGCCAGCAGTGCCAGAGGGGGACCTTACGAGCAGTACTTC
>TRBJ2-5|TRBV9|few|.
CASSVGGTAGETQYF
TGTGCCAGCAGCGTGGGTGGAACGGCCGGGGAGACCCAGTACTTC
>TRBJ2-5|TRBV7-3|.|.
CASSLGGPRETQYF
TGTGCCAGCAGCTTAGGGGGGCCGAGGGAGACCCAGTACTTC
>TRBJ1-1|TRBV4-1|.|.
CASSQDNRRNLGNTEAFF
TGCGCCAGCAGCCAAGATAATAGAAGAAACCTCGGGAACACTGAAGCTTTCTTT
>TRBJ1-4|TRBV5-1|few|.
CASSLGIREKLFF
TGCGCCAGCAGCTTGGGGATCCGGGAAAAACTGTTTTTT
>TRBJ1-6|TRBV6-1|.|.
CASSEFFWNSPLHF
TGTGCCAGCAGTGAATTCTTCTGGAATTCACCCCTCCACTTT
>TRBJ1-2|TRBV12-3/TRBV12-4|few|TRBD1
CASLYSGQGDGYTF
TGTGCCAGCCTCTATTCGGGACAGGGTGACGGCTACACCTTC
>TRBJ1-5|TRBV3-1|many|TRBD1
CASSRQGNSNQPQHF
TGTGCCAGCAGCCGACAGGGGAATAGCAATCAGCCCCAGCATTTT
>TRBJ1-2|TRBV12-3/TRBV12-4|.|.
CASSPSPGVGGYTF
TGTGCCAGCAGTCCTTCTCCCGGGGTTGGAGGCTACACCTTC
>TRBJ1-5|TRBV20-1|many|.
CSARDPGGRGGNQPQHF
TGCAGTGCTAGAGATCCCGGGGGGCGCGGAGGCAATCAGCCCCAGCATTTT
>TRBJ1-5|TRBV27|.|.
CASSLNRVTNQPQHF
TGTGCCAGCAGTTTGAACAGGGTGACAAATCAGCCCCAGCATTTT
>TRBJ1-1|TRBV7-9|few|TRBD1
CASSFPPLTGDTEAFF
TGTGCCAGCAGCTTCCCCCCTCTTACAGGGGACACTGAAGCTTTCTTT
>TRBJ2-7|TRBV20-1|few|TRBD1
CSAMSGTGIGEQYF
TGCAGTGCTATGTCCGGGACAGGGATCGGCGAGCAGTACTTC
>TRBJ2-1|TRBV4-1|many|TRBD2
CASSQEVPSGYYEQFF
TGCGCCAGCAGCCAAGAAGTCCCTAGCGGGTACTATGAGCAGTTCTTC
>TRBJ2-5|TRBV11-2|many|TRBD2
CASSPGLAGLETQYF
TGTGCCAGCAGCCCAGGACTAGCGGGGCTGGAGACCCAGTACTTC
>TRBJ1-4|TRBV18|few|.
CASQNRSGTGEKLFF
TGTGCCAGCCAAAACAGATCGGGGACCGGTGAAAAACTGTTTTTT
>TRBJ2-1|TRBV7-8|few|.
CASSSMPGEAINDEQFF
TGTGCCAGCAGCTCAATGCCGGGAGAGGCCATTAATGATGAGCAGTTCTTC
>TRBJ2-3|TRBV4-2|.|.
CASSQDLGRGYTDTQYF
TGTGCCAGCAGCCAAGATCTGGGCAGGGGATATACAGATACGCAGTATTTT
>TRBJ2-7|TRBV12-3/TRBV12-4|few|.
CASSLAPGGSYEQYF
TGTGCCAGCAGTTTAGCGCCCGGAGGCTCCTACGAGCAGTACTTC
>TRBJ2-7|TRBV5-1|.|TRBD2
CASSHGLAGGFSYEQYF
TGCGCCAGCAGCCATGGACTAGCGGGGGGTTTTTCCTACGAGCAGTACTTC
>TRBJ2-7|TRBV27|.|TRBD2
CASSPSGGYEQYF
TGTGCCAGCAGTCCCAGCGGGGGCTACGAGCAGTACTTC
>TRBJ1-4|TRBV12-3/TRBV12-4|.|TRBD1
CASSSLQDRGKIEKLFF
TGTGCCAGCAGTTCCCTCCAGGACAGGGGGAAAATTGAAAAACTGTTTTTT
>TRBJ1-1|TRBV7-9|.|.
CASSLKGGSEAFF
TGTGCCAGCAGCTTAAAGGGGGGGAGTGAAGCTTTCTTT
>TRBJ1-4|TRBV4-3|.|TRBD1
CASSQWGRGQVVDEKLFF
TGCGCCAGCAGCCAATGGGGCAGGGGGCAAGTAGTTGATGAAAAACTGTTTTTT
>TRBJ2-5|TRBV7-2|.|.
CASSLEFQTQYF
TGTGCCAGCAGCTTAGAGTTCCAGACCCAGTACTTC
>TRBJ1-2|TRBV6-2/TRBV6-3|.|.
CASSRSNYGYTF
TGTGCCAGCAGCAGATCTAACTATGGCTACACCTTC
>TRBJ1-6|TRBV3-1|many|.
CASSQGGAKGNSPLHF
TGTGCCAGCAGCCAAGGGGGGGCGAAGGGTAATTCACCCCTCCACTTT
>TRBJ2-7|TRBV10-3|.|.
CAMARATYEQYF
TGTGCCATGGCCAGGGCTACCTACGAGCAGTACTTC